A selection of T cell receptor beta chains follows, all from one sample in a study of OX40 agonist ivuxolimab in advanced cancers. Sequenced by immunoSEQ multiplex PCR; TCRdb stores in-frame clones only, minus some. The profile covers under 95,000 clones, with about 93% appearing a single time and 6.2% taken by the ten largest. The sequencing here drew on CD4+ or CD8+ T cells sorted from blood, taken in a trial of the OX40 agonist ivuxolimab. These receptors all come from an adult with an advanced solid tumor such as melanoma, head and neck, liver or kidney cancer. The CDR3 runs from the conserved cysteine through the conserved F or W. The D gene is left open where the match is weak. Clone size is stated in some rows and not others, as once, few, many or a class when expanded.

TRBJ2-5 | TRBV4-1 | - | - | CASSHGDRGTLETQYF | TGCGCCAGCAGCCACGGAGATAGAGGGACACTGGAGACCCAGTACTTC
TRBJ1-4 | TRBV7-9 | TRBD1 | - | CASSSTTTGATNEKLFF | TGTGCCAGCAGTTCTACCACTACAGGGGCGACTAATGAAAAACTGTTTTTT
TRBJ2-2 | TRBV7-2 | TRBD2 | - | CASSPWTSGRDGELFF | TGTGCCAGCAGCCCCTGGACTAGCGGGAGGGACGGGGAGCTGTTTTTT
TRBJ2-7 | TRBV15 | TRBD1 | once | CATSTGTGLYEQYF | TGTGCCACCAGCACCGGGACAGGACTCTACGAGCAGTACTTC
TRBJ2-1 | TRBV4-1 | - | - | CASREQGREQFF | TGCGCCAGCAGGGAGCAGGGCCGGGAGCAGTTCTTC
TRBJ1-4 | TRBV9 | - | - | CASSPDMGWNNEKLFF | TGTGCCAGCAGCCCAGATATGGGTTGGAATAATGAAAAACTGTTTTTT
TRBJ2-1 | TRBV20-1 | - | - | CSGVSYNEQFF | TGCAGCGGGGTTTCCTACAATGAGCAGTTCTTC
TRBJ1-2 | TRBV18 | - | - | CASSPGGADGYTF | TGTGCCAGCTCACCCGGGGGCGCGGATGGCTACACCTTC
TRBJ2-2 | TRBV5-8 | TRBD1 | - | CASSPGTGGNGELFF | TGTGCCAGCAGCCCCGGGACAGGGGGGAACGGGGAGCTGTTTTTT
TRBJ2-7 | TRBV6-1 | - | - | CASRLYLGEQYF | TGTGCCAGCAGATTATACCTAGGCGAGCAGTACTTC
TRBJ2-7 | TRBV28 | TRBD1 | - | CASSSQDRARYEQYF | TGTGCCAGCAGTTCGCAGGACAGGGCCAGGTACGAGCAGTACTTC
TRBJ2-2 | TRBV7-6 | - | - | CASSLGTANTGELFF | TGTGCCAGCAGCTTAGGGACAGCGAACACCGGGGAGCTGTTTTTT
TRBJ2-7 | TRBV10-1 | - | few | CASSRDLQGGKNEQYF | TGCGCCAGCAGTCGGGACTTACAGGGAGGAAAAAACGAGCAGTACTTC
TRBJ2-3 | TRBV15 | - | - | CATSRDSGGPQYF | TGTGCCACCAGCAGAGATTCAGGGGGGCCGCAGTATTTT
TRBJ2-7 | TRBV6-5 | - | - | CASSYSAGSHEQYF | TGTGCCAGCAGTTACTCGGCGGGATCCCACGAGCAGTACTTC
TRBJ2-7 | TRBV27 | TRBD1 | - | CASSLRTGSNEQYF | TGTGCCAGCAGTCTAAGGACAGGGAGCAACGAGCAGTACTTC
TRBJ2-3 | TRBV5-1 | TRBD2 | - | CASSLELAGITDTQYF | TGCGCCAGCAGCTTGGAGCTAGCGGGAATCACAGATACGCAGTATTTT
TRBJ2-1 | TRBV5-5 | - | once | CASSPSGVNEQFF | TGTGCCAGCAGCCCCTCAGGCGTCAATGAGCAGTTCTTC
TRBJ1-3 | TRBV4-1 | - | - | CASSQGGGNTIYF | TGCGCCAGCAGCCAAGGGGGGGGAAACACCATATATTTT
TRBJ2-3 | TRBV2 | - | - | CASSENAGDTQYF | TGTGCCAGCAGTGAAAATGCGGGAGATACGCAGTATTTT
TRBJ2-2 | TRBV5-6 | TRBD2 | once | CASSSGTSGRAPGTGELFF | TGTGCCAGCAGCTCCGGGACTAGCGGGAGGGCCCCGGGCACCGGGGAGCTGTTTTTT
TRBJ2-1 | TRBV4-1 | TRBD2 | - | CASSQATSTDEQFF | TGCGCCAGCAGCCAAGCGACTAGCACCGATGAGCAGTTCTTC
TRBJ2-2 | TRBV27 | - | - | CASSQTEYTGELFF | TGTGCCAGCAGTCAGACAGAATACACCGGGGAGCTGTTTTTT